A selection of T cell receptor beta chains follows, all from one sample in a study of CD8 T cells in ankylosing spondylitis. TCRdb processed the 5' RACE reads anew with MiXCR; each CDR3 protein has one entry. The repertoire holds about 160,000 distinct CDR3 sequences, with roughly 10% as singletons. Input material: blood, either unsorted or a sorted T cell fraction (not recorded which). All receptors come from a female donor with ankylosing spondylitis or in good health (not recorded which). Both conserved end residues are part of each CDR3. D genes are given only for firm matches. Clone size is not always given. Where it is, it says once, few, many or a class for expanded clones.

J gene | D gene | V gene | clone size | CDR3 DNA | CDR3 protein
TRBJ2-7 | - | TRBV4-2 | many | TGTGCCAGCAGCCACTCATATGGGACTTCTTACGAGCAGTACTTC | CASSHSYGTSYEQYF
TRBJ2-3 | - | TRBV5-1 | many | TGCGCCAGCAGTCGCGTTAGTGCAGATACGCAGTATTTT | CASSRVSADTQYF
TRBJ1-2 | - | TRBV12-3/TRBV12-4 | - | TGTGCCAGCACCCGTCCGAGGGATGGCTACACCTTC | CASTRPRDGYTF
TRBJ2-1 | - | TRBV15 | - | TGTGCCACCAGCAGGGGCACCGTGGATGAGCAGTTCTTC | CATSRGTVDEQFF
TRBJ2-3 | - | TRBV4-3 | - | TGCGCCAGCAGCCTGACGGCAGGGGGCACAGATACGCAGTATTTT | CASSLTAGGTDTQYF
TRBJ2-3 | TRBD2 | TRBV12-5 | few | TGTGCTAGTGGTTTGGAAGCTAGCGGGAGGGCCTCAGATACGCAGTATTTT | CASGLEASGRASDTQYF
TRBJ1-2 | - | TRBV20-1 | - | TGCAGTGCTTCAGAGACAACAAACTATGGCTACACCTTC | CSASETTNYGYTF
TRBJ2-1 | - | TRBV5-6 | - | TGTGCCAGCAGACCCGGGCTCGTCTGCGCTGAGCAGTTCTTC | CASRPGLVCAEQFF
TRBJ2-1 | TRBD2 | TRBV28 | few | TGTGCCAGCAGTACCTCGGCCAGCGGGGGGTACAATGAGCAGTTCTTC | CASSTSASGGYNEQFF
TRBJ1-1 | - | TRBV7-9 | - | TGTGCCAGCAGCGGGGTATCTGAAGCTTTCTTT | CASSGVSEAFF
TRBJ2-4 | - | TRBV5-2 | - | TGTGCCATGGGCGGGGGAATTAAAAACATTCAGTACTTC | CAMGGGIKNIQYF
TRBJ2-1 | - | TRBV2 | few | TGTGCCAGCAAACCCACCGCCCAACCGGATGAGCAGTTCTTC | CASKPTAQPDEQFF
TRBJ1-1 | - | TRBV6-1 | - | TGTGCCAGCAGTGAAGATCGACTTTTGAACACTGAAGCTTTCTTT | CASSEDRLLNTEAFF
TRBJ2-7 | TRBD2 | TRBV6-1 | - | TGTGCCAGCAGCCCTCTGGCGGGAGACCCCTACGAGCAGTACTTC | CASSPLAGDPYEQYF
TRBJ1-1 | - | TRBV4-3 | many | TGCGCCAGCAGCCAGGTCAGTGGCGCTGAAGCTTTCTTT | CASSQVSGAEAFF
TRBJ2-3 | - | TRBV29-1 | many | TGCAGCGTTGAACCAGTAGGGAAGACAGATACGCAGTATTTT | CSVEPVGKTDTQYF
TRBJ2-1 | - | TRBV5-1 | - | TGCGCCAGCAGCTATAGAGTGGACGCCAATGAGCAGTTCTTC | CASSYRVDANEQFF
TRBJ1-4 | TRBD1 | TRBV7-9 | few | TGTGCCAGCAGCTTCGAATGGACAGGGGGTGAAAAACTGTTTTTT | CASSFEWTGGEKLFF
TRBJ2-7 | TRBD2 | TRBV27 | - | TGTGCCAGCAGTTTGTCCCCGACTAGCGGGTTCGGTGCGCAGTACTTC | CASSLSPTSGFGAQYF
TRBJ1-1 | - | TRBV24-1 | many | TGTGCCACCTCGAGGAGGAACACTGAAGCTTTCTTT | CATSRRNTEAFF
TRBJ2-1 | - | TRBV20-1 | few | TGCAGTGCTAGACTACTCCGACTCTCTAATGAGCAGTTCTTC | CSARLLRLSNEQFF
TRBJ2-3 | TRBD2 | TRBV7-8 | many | TGTGCCAGCAGCTTACCTAGCGGGAGGACCACAGATACGCAGTATTTT | CASSLPSGRTTDTQYF
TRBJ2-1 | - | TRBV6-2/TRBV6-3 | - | TGTGCCAGCAGTTACTTTCCGGGGGAGCAGTTCTTC | CASSYFPGEQFF
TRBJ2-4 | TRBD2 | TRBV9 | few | TGTGCCAGCAGCGTAGAGGCTAGCGGGGGGGGGAACCAAAACATTCAGTACTTC | CASSVEASGGGNQNIQYF
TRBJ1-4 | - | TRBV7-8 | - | TGTGCCAGCAGCTTAGAGTCAGATGAAAAACTGTTTTTT | CASSLESDEKLFF
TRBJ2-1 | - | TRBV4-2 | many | TGTGCCAGCAGCCAAGGGGATGAGCAGTTCTTC | CASSQGDEQFF
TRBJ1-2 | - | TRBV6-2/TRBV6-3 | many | TGTGCCAGCGTGGACAGCCTAGCTAACTATGGCTACACCTTC | CASVDSLANYGYTF
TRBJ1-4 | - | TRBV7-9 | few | TGTGCCAGCAGCTTGTTCTTTAGGCCTCCCCATGAAAAACTGTTTTTT | CASSLFFRPPHEKLFF
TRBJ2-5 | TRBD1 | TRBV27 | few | TGTGCCAGCAGTCCGTGGACAGGGAGTGAGACCCAGTACTTC | CASSPWTGSETQYF
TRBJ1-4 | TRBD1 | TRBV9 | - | TGTGCCAGCAGTGGACAGGGGCGGGAAAAACTGTTTTTT | CASSGQGREKLFF
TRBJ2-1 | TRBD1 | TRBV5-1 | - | TGCGCCAGCGTACCCCCTGCCACAGGGGACAATGAGCAGTTCTTC | CASVPPATGDNEQFF
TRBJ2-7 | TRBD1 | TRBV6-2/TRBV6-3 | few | TGTGCCAGCAGCTACAGGGGTACTTACGAGCAGTACTTC | CASSYRGTYEQYF
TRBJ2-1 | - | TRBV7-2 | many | TGTGCCAGCAGCTTAGTAGCGCCTAGCTCCTACAATGAGCAGTTCTTC | CASSLVAPSSYNEQFF
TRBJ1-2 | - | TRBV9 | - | TGTGCCAGCAGCGTAGCAACAGGCGCCCGGGGCTATGGCTACACCTTC | CASSVATGARGYGYTF
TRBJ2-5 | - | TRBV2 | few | TGTGCCAGCCTCCGGGACAACCAAGAGACCCAGTACTTC | CASLRDNQETQYF
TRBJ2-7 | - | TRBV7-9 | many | TGTGCCAGCAGCTTTGGAAGAGAGCAGTACTTC | CASSFGREQYF
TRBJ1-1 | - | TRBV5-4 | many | TGTGCCAGCAGCCCGGTAGGGGCAGGCGGCTCCGAAGCTTTCTTT | CASSPVGAGGSEAFF
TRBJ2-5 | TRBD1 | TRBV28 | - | TGTGCCAGCACCGGGACAGGGGTCCAAGAGACCCAGTACTTC | CASTGTGVQETQYF
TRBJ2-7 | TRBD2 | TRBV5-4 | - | TGTGCCAGCGGGACTAGCGGGAACGGTGAGCAGTACTTC | CASGTSGNGEQYF
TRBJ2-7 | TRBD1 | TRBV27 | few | TGTGCCAGCAGCCGACAGGGACAGGGGGCTGTCGAGCAGTACTTC | CASSRQGQGAVEQYF
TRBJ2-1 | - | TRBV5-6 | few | TGTGCCAGCACCTACTCCCAGGGGCTCCAGTTCTTC | CASTYSQGLQFF
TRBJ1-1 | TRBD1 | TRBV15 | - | TGTGCCACCGGTAGGGACAGCTGGGGCACTGAAGCTTTCTTT | CATGRDSWGTEAFF
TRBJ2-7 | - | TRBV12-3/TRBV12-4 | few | TGTGCCAGCAGTAACAACTACGAGCAGTACTTC | CASSNNYEQYF
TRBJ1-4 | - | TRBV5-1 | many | TGCGCCAGCAGCTTGGGAAACCCTCGGGCTAATGAAAAACTGTTTTTT | CASSLGNPRANEKLFF
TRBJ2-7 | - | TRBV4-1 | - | TGCGCCAGCAGCCAAGATGACAACTCCTACGAGCAGTACTTC | CASSQDDNSYEQYF